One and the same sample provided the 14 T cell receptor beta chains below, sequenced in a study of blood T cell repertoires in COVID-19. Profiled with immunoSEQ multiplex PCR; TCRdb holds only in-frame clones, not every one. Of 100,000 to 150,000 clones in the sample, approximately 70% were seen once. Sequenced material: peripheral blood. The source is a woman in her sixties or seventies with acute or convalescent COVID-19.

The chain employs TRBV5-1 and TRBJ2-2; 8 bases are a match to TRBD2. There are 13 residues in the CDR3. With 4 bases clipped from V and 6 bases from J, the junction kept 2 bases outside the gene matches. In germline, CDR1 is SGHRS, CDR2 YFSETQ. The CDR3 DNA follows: TGCGCCAGCAGCCGACTAGCGCCCGGGGAGCTGTTTTTT. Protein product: CASSRLAPGELFF.

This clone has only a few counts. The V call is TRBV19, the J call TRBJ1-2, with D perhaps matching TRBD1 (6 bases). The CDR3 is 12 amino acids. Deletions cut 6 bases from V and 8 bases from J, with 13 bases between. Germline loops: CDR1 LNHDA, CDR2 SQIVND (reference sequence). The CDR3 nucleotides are TGTGCCAGTAGAAACAGGGCTTGGGGCTACACCTTC. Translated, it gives CASRNRAWGYTF.

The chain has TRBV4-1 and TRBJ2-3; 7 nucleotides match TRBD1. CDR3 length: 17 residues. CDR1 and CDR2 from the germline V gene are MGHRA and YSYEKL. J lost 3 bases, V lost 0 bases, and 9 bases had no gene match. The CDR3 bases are TGCGCCAGCAGCCAAGATCTACGACAGGGTCTGACAGATACGCAGTATTTT. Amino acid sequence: CASSQDLRQGLTDTQYF.

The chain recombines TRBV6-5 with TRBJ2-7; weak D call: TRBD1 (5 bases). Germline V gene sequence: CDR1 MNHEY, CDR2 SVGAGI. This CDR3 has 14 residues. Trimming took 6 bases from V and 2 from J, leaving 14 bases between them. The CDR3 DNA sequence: TGTGCCAGCAGCTCAGGGTCAGGAACCTACGAGCAGTACTTC. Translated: CASSSGSGTYEQYF.

CDR3 protein: CAWTPRGPSSGNTIYF. The CDR3 DNA reads as TGTGCCTGGACCCCTAGGGGCCCCAGCTCTGGAAACACCATATATTTT. The rearrangement links TRBV30 to TRBJ1-3; tentatively, D is TRBD1 (5 bases). The CDR3 loop spans 16 amino acids. Trimming stripped 4 bases from V and 0 bases from J, with 16 bases between. CDR1 GTSNPN and CDR2 SVGIG come from the germline V gene (reference sequence).

The CDR3 reads CASSVSGTYEQFF. In DNA form, the CDR3 reads TGTGCCAGCAGCGTCTCCGGGACTTATGAGCAGTTCTTC. The rearrangement uses TRBV9 and TRBJ2-1, with a tentative D call TRBD2 (6 bases). The CDR3 sequence is 13 residues long. Germline CDR1 and CDR2: SGDLS and YYNGEE. The germline V and J ends were trimmed by 2 bases and 8 bases, with 11 bases remaining between them.

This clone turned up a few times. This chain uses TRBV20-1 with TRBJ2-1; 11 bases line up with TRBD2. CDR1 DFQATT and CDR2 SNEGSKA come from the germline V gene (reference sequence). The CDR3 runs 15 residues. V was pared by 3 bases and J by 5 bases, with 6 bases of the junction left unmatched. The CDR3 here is CSASLSSGRHNEQFF. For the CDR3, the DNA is TGCAGTGCTAGTTTGTCTAGCGGGAGGCACAATGAGCAGTTCTTC.

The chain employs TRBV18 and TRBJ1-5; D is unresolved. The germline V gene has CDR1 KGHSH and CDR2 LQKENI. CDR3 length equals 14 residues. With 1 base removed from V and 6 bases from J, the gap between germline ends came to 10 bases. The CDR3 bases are TGTGCCAGCTCACCACAGGGCGAGGGTCAGCCCCAGCATTTT. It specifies CASSPQGEGQPQHF.

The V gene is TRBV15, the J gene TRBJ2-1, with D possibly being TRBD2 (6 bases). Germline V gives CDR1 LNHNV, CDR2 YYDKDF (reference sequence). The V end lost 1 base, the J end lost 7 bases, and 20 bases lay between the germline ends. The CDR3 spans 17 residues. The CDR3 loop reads CATSRVEGFVTRNEQFF. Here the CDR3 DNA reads TGTGCCACCAGCAGAGTGGAGGGGTTCGTAACAAGAAATGAGCAGTTCTTC.

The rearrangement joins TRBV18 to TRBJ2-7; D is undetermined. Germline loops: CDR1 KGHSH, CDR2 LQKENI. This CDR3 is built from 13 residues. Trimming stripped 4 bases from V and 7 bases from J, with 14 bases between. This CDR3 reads CASSRSRDQEQYF. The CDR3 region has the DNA TGTGCCAGCTCACGCTCTAGAGATCAAGAGCAGTACTTC.

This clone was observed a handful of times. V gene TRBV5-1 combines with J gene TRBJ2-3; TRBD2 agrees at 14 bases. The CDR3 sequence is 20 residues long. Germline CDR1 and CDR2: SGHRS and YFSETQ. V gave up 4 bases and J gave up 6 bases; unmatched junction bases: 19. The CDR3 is CASSRTGTSGGYPGWDTQYF. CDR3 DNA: TGCGCCAGCAGCAGAACCGGGACTAGCGGGGGTTATCCTGGATGGGATACGCAGTATTTT.

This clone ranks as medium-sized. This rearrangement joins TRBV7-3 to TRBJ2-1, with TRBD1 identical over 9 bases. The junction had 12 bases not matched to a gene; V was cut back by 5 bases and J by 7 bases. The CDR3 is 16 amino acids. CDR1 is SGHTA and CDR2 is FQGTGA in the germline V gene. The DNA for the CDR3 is TGTGCCAGCAGCCCCACCCGGGACAGGGCTGGAAATGAGCAGTTCTTC. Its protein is CASSPTRDRAGNEQFF.

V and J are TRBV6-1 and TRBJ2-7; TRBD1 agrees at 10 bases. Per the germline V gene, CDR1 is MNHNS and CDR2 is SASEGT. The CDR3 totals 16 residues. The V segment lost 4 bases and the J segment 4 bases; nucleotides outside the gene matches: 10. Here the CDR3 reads CASSAFSPGQGYEQYF. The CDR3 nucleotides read TGTGCCAGCAGTGCTTTCTCCCCGGGACAGGGGTACGAGCAGTACTTC.

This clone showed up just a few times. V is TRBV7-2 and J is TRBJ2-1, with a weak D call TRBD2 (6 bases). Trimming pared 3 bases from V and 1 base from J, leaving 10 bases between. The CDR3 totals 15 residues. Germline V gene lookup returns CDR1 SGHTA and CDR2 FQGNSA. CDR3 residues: CASSFVGGSYNEQFF. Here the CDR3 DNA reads TGTGCCAGCAGCTTTGTGGGGGGATCCTACAATGAGCAGTTCTTC. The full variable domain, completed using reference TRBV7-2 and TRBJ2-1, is GAGVSQSPSNKVTEKGKDVELRCDPISGHTALYWYRQSLGQGLEFLIYFQGNSAPDKSGLPSDRFSAERTGGSVSTLTIQRTQQEDSAVYLCASSFVGGSYNEQFFGPGTRLTVL.